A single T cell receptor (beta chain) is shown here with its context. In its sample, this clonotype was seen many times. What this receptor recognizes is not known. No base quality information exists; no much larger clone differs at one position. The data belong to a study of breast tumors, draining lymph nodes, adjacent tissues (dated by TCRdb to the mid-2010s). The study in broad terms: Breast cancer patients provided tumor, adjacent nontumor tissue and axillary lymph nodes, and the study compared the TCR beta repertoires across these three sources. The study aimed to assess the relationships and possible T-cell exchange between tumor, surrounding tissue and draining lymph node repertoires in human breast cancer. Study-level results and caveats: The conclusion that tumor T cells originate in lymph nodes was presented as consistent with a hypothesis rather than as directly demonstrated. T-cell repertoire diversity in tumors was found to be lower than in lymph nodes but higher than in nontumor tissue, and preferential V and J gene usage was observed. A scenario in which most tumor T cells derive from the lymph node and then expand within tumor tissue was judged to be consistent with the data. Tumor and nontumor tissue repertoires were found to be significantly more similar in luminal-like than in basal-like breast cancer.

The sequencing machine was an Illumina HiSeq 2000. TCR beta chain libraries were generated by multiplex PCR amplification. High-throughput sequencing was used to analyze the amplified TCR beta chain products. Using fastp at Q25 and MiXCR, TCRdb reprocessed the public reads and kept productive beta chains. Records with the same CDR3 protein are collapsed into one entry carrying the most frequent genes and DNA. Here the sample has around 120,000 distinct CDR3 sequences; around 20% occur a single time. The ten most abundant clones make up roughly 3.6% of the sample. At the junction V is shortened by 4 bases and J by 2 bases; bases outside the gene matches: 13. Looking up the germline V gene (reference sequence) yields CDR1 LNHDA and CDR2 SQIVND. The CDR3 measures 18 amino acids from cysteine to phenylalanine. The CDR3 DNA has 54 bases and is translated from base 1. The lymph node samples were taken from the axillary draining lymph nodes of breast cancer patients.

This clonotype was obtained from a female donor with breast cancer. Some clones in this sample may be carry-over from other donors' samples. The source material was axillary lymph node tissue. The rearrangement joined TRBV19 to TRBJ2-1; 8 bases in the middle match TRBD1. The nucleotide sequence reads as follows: TGTGCCAGTAGTAACCCTTCTGGGACAGGACTCACCTACAATGAGCAGTTCTTC. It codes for CASSNPSGTGLTYNEQFF.